The sequence of this T cell receptor beta chain was determined in a study of cytomegalovirus exposure and HLA in healthy donors. Across the whole study: An earlier analysis found 117 million unique TCR beta sequences from approximately 190 million T cells. Study results and limitations: As a later analysis showed, a missense DCLRE1C variant was linked to trimming of TCR beta V- and J-genes. The investigators catalogued 150 to 200 TCR beta chains as cytomegalovirus-associated. Using the classifier, cytomegalovirus status was reportedly diagnosed with high specificity and sensitivity.

PCR primers comprised 60 Vbeta and 13 Jbeta primers. The method was immunoSEQ multiplex PCR; TCRdb's version includes in-frame clones alone and lacks a portion of them. The sample carries about 61,000 clones, more than 70% recorded once. The V gene end was trimmed by 6 bases and the J gene end by 4 bases; junction bases not matched to a gene: 6. The V gene's germline CDR1 is LNHDA and CDR2 SQIVND (reference sequence). This CDR3 has 14 amino acids. Points on this clone: Its antigen is unknown.

The J gene is TRBJ1-5, the V gene TRBV19; 7 bases fit TRBD1. Sequencing input: PBMCs. This clonotype was sampled from a man under 40 in good health and CMV-seropositive. The CDR3 region has the DNA TGTGCCAGTAGATTGACAGGGATTAATCAGCCCCAGCATTTT. Encoded protein: CASRLTGINQPQHF.